A single sample is the source of the 27 T cell receptor beta chains below, sequenced in a study of beta chain features in type 1 diabetes. Expressed TCRB transcripts were sequenced, since all the RNA that had been isolated was reverse transcribed. The assay was immunoSEQ multiplex PCR, and TCRdb's table has in-frame clones only and misses some. The sample yields over 100,000 clones, about two fifths seen once. The sample comprised stem cell memory CD4+ T cells from blood. The origin of the receptors is a woman aged 18-29 years in good health.

The chain employs TRBV7-9 and TRBJ2-5; D call uncertain. With 8 bases removed from V and 1 base from J, the gap between germline ends came to 5 bases. The CDR3 sequence is 11 residues long. Germline CDR1 SEHNR, CDR2 FQNEAQ (reference sequence). This CDR3 is CASRVQETQYF. Here the CDR3 DNA reads TGTGCCAGCCGGGTCCAAGAGACCCAGTACTTC.

The genes are TRBV11-1 and TRBJ2-3, with 10 bases fitting TRBD2. The CDR3 covers 17 residues. With V trimmed by 5 bases and J by 4 bases, 12 bases remained unmatched. Germline V lookup: CDR1 SGHAT, CDR2 FQDESV (reference sequence). The CDR3 region has the DNA TGTGCCAGCAGCCCAGGAAGCGGGAGGGCCGGGGCAGATACGCAGTATTTT. Translated: CASSPGSGRAGADTQYF.

This clone was found a few times. This rearrangement joins TRBV7-2 to TRBJ2-5; no definite D call. This CDR3 has 13 amino acids. Germline V gene sequence: CDR1 SGHTA, CDR2 FQGNSA. Trimming stripped 1 base from V and 5 bases from J, with 8 bases between. The CDR3 region has the DNA TGTGCCAGCAGCTTAGGTCAGAGGGAGACCCAGTACTTC. Its translation: CASSLGQRETQYF.

The chain recombines TRBV7-2 with TRBJ2-7; 10 bases map to TRBD2. Germline V CDR1 and CDR2: SGHTA, FQGNSA. CDR3 length equals 15 residues. The V gene end was trimmed by 2 bases and the J gene end by 0 bases; junction bases not matched to a gene: 1. The CDR3 bases are TGTGCCAGCAGCTTACGGACTAGCGGCTCCTACGAGCAGTACTTC. Translated, it gives CASSLRTSGSYEQYF. Drawing the rest from reference TRBV7-2 and TRBJ2-7, the complete variable domain is GAGVSQSPSNKVTEKGKDVELRCDPISGHTALYWYRQSLGQGLEFLIYFQGNSAPDKSGLPSDRFSAERTGGSVSTLTIQRTQQEDSAVYLCASSLRTSGSYEQYFGPGTRLTVT.

Only a few counts were recorded for this clone. The rearrangement joins TRBV11-2 to TRBJ2-1, with TRBD2 matching over 9 bases. Losses at the gene ends were 4 bases for V and 3 bases for J; bases not matched to a gene: 7. The CDR3 is 16 residues long. Per germline, CDR1 SGHAT and CDR2 FQNNGV. The CDR3 loop is CASSSTLAGVYNEQFF. The CDR3, as DNA: TGTGCCAGCAGCTCAACCTTAGCGGGAGTCTACAATGAGCAGTTCTTC.

The chain joins TRBV11-1 to TRBJ2-2; D is ambiguous. V was trimmed by 5 bases and J by 4 bases, leaving 14 bases between them. Germline values: CDR1 SGHAT, CDR2 FQDESV (reference sequence). CDR3 length: 15 amino acids. The CDR3 is CASSPGESVTGELFF. In nucleotides, the CDR3 is TGTGCCAGCAGCCCTGGTGAGTCGGTCACCGGGGAGCTGTTTTTT.

This clone has a handful of counts. The rearrangement uses TRBV6-1 and TRBJ2-2, with a tentative D call TRBD1 (5 bases). The CDR3 contains 13 residues. Germline assignment: CDR1 MNHNS and CDR2 SASEGT. V was pared by 3 bases and J by 7 bases, with 9 bases between. For the CDR3, the DNA is TGTGCCAGCAGTGATCAGGGCGGCGGGGAGCTGTTTTTT. Amino acids: CASSDQGGGELFF.

This clone appeared a few times. The V and J genes are TRBV18 and TRBJ2-7, with a weak D call TRBD1 (5 bases). CDR1 KGHSH and CDR2 LQKENI come from the germline V gene. The CDR3 runs to 12 residues. Trimming left V 5 bases short and J 6 bases short, with 11 bases between. CDR3 bases: TGTGCCAGCTCAACCCAAAGGGGCGAGCAGTACTTC. Its translation: CASSTQRGEQYF.

V gene TRBV27 combines with J gene TRBJ1-4; no reliable D call. The CDR3 is made up of 15 amino acids. The V gene lost 6 bases and the J gene lost 2 bases, with 13 bases spanning the gap. Germline V gene data show CDR1 as MNHEY and CDR2 as SMNVEV (reference sequence). The CDR3 protein is CASSPGGWTNEKLFF. CDR3 nucleotides: TGTGCCAGCAGCCCAGGCGGGTGGACTAATGAAAAACTGTTTTTT.

A few counts support this clone. The chain is built from TRBV28 and TRBJ2-3; unclear D gene. CDR3 length: 15 amino acids. Trimming removed 6 bases at V and 3 bases at J, with 16 bases between. CDR1 is MDHEN, CDR2 SYDVKM, per germline. The CDR3 protein is CASSLPLVVTDTQYF. DNA for the CDR3: TGTGCCAGCAGCCTACCGTTGGTGGTAACAGATACGCAGTATTTT.

This clone has a handful of counts. The chain carries TRBV18 and TRBJ1-5; tentative D call: TRBD1 (6 bases). CDR1 is KGHSH and CDR2 is LQKENI in the germline V gene. V dropped 0 bases and J dropped 2 bases, with 20 bases sitting between them. The CDR3 length is 19 residues. CDR3 loop: CASSPPRTDTGMRNQPQHF. The CDR3 region has the DNA TGTGCCAGCTCACCACCGAGGACAGACACGGGGATGCGCAATCAGCCCCAGCATTTT.

The chain links TRBV5-1 to TRBJ2-4, with 8 positions matching TRBD1. The trim removed 4 bases at V and 0 bases at J, leaving 6 bases unmatched. This CDR3 spans 16 amino acids. Germline V gene lookup returns CDR1 SGHRS and CDR2 YFSETQ. CDR3 nucleotide sequence: TGCGCCAGCAGCCCGGGACAGGCACTAGCCAAAAACATTCAGTACTTC. Residues: CASSPGQALAKNIQYF.

This clone has only a few counts. The chain employs TRBV5-1 and TRBJ2-5; TRBD2 agrees at 7 bases. The CDR3 spans 14 residues. The junction had 3 bases not matched to a gene; V was cut back by 3 bases and J by 1 base. Germline CDR1 is SGHRS and CDR2 is YFSETQ. CDR3 sequence: CASSWASGQETQYF. The CDR3 DNA follows: TGCGCCAGCAGCTGGGCTAGCGGCCAAGAGACCCAGTACTTC.

This chain connects TRBV27 to TRBJ1-2; D uncertain. V lost 5 bases and J 1 base, leaving 14 bases between the germline ends. Germline-derived CDR1 and CDR2 are MNHEY and SMNVEV (reference sequence). The CDR3 runs 15 residues. CDR3 coding DNA: TGTGCCAGCAGTCCGGCGGGGAGATTTAACTATGGCTACACCTTC. This codes for CASSPAGRFNYGYTF.

V usage is TRBV15 and J usage is TRBJ2-7; D possibly corresponds to TRBD1 (6 bases). The CDR3 has 15 residues. Trimming removed 5 bases at V and 1 base at J, with 15 bases between. Looked up from germline, CDR1 is LNHNV and CDR2 is YYDKDF (reference sequence). The CDR3: CATSRRDIGSYEQYF. CDR3 sequence (DNA): TGTGCCACCAGCCGCCGGGACATCGGGTCCTACGAGCAGTACTTC.

V usage is TRBV28 and J usage is TRBJ2-6, with D uncertain. Between the trimmed V and J ends, which lost 5 bases and 1 base, there was a span of 9 bases. The CDR3 contains 15 residues. In germline, CDR1 is MDHEN, CDR2 SYDVKM. CDR3 DNA: TGTGCCAGCAGTCCCCGCGGATCTGGGGCCAACGTCCTGACTTTC. It is translated as CASSPRGSGANVLTF.

A few counts support this clone. The CDR3 DNA follows: TGTGCCATCAGTGAGGACCAAGGCGGTTGGCAGTTCTTC. Protein: CAISEDQGGWQFF. This chain uses TRBV10-3 with TRBJ2-1, with D hard to call. The CDR3 totals 13 residues. V lost 2 bases, J lost 12 bases, and 14 bases lay in between. Per the germline V gene, CDR1 is ENHRY and CDR2 is SYGVKD.

This clone came up a few times. This rearrangement joins TRBV7-9 to TRBJ2-7; tentative D call: TRBD1 (6 bases). V gave up 0 bases and J gave up 2 bases, with 8 bases separating them. CDR3 length equals 14 residues. The V gene's germline CDR1 is SEHNR and CDR2 FQNEAQ (reference sequence). CDR3 nucleotides: TGTGCCAGCAGCTTAGCGGCAGGGGCCTACGAGCAGTACTTC. It yields the protein CASSLAAGAYEQYF.

In this sample, this clone turned up a few times. The rearrangement links TRBV29-1 to TRBJ1-4, with D maybe TRBD1 (5 bases). The CDR3 is 12 residues long. Germline V gives CDR1 SQVTM, CDR2 ANQGSEA. The CDR3 nucleotides read TGCAGTGGAGGGACCCGGAGGGAAAAACTGTTTTTT. Its protein product is CSGGTRREKLFF.

The gene calls are TRBV27 and TRBJ2-7; D call uncertain. Trimming shortened V by 4 bases and J by 5 bases, and 18 bases separated the two germline ends. The CDR3 length is 15 residues. From germline, CDR1 is MNHEY and CDR2 SMNVEV (reference sequence). CDR3 in DNA: TGTGCCAGCAGTTCTGCATTTGGCCCATTTAACGAGCAGTACTTC. It is translated as CASSSAFGPFNEQYF.

The chain uses TRBV11-2 and TRBJ2-3; a weak D match, TRBD1 (6 bases). The germline V and J ends were trimmed by 5 bases and 2 bases, with 14 bases remaining between them. The CDR3 is made up of 15 amino acids. Germline V gene lookup returns CDR1 SGHAT and CDR2 FQNNGV. The CDR3 sequence is CASSLQGQITDTQYF. Here the CDR3 DNA reads TGTGCCAGCAGCCTACAGGGCCAGATCACAGATACGCAGTATTTT.

The V gene is TRBV2, the J gene TRBJ2-7; the D is unclear. The V gene's germline CDR1 is SNHLY and CDR2 FYNNEI. Trimming removed 4 bases at V and 2 bases at J, with 9 bases between. This CDR3 is 13 amino acids long. The CDR3 loop is CASSVRRAYEQYF. The CDR3 DNA sequence: TGTGCCAGCAGTGTAAGGAGAGCCTACGAGCAGTACTTC. Full variable domain (rest looked up from reference TRBV2 and TRBJ2-7): EPEVTQTPSHQVTQMGQEVILRCVPISNHLYFYWYRQILGQKVEFLVSFYNNEISEKSEIFDDQFSVERPDGSNFTLKIRSTKLEDSAMYFCASSVRRAYEQYFGPGTRLTVT.

The chain recombines TRBV7-9 with TRBJ1-2; 9 bases are shared with TRBD1. The CDR3 covers 12 residues. Losses at the gene ends were 5 bases for V and 6 bases for J; bases not matched to a gene: 1. Germline CDR1 and CDR2: SEHNR and FQNEAQ (reference sequence). The CDR3 region is CASSTGGDGYTF. The DNA of the CDR3 is TGTGCCAGCAGCACAGGGGGCGATGGCTACACCTTC.

This clone was observed a handful of times. The V and J genes are TRBV30 and TRBJ2-5, with D hard to call. The V gene lost 4 bases and the J gene lost 1 base, with 10 bases spanning the gap. The length of the CDR3 is 13 residues. Germline CDR1 reads GTSNPN; CDR2 reads SVGIG (reference sequence). The CDR3 region has the DNA TGTGCCTGGACTCCCCTATTCCAAGAGACCCAGTACTTC. Translating it yields CAWTPLFQETQYF.

This clone occurred a few times. V is TRBV10-3 and J is TRBJ2-1, with 14 bases that match TRBD2. V dropped 6 bases and J dropped 4; count of bases not matched to a gene: 2. The CDR3 spans 15 residues. Germline V gene sequence: CDR1 ENHRY, CDR2 SYGVKD. The DNA of the CDR3 is TGTGCCATCAGGGGGACTAGCGGGAGTTACAATGAGCAGTTCTTC. Protein product: CAIRGTSGSYNEQFF.

The sample holds a few counts of this clone. The chain links TRBV11-2 to TRBJ1-2; no clear D. Germline values: CDR1 SGHAT, CDR2 FQNNGV. The CDR3 sequence is 14 residues long. V lost 4 bases and J 6 bases, leaving 15 bases between the germline ends. The CDR3 sequence is CASSSIRREHGYTF. CDR3 nucleotides: TGTGCCAGCAGCTCTATCCGGAGGGAGCATGGCTACACCTTC.

The V and J genes are TRBV7-2 and TRBJ1-2; 9 nucleotides agree with TRBD1. The CDR3 has 14 residues. The V and J ends lost 4 bases and 3 bases, in that order; junction bases with no gene match: 3. Germline CDR1 and CDR2: SGHTA and FQGNSA. The CDR3 is CASSWTGVDYGYTF. CDR3 in DNA: TGTGCCAGCAGCTGGACAGGGGTCGACTATGGCTACACCTTC.